One and the same sample provided the 10 T cell receptor beta chains below, sequenced in a study of cytomegalovirus exposure and HLA in healthy donors. PCR primers comprised 60 Vbeta and 13 Jbeta primers. Assay used: immunoSEQ multiplex PCR; TCRdb lists only in-frame clones, some missing. The sample lists over 150,000 clones, around 79% seen once, with roughly 7.3% in the top ten. The sequenced material came from PBMCs. These receptors were obtained from a male donor in good health and CMV-seropositive.

The chain uses TRBV15 and TRBJ2-2; 10 positions match TRBD1. V dropped 1 base and J dropped 5; count of bases not matched to a gene: 4. The CDR3 totals 16 residues. CDR1 and CDR2 (germline): LNHNV, YYDKDF (reference sequence). CDR3: CATSRVGTGVTGELFF. Written as DNA, the CDR3 is TGTGCCACCAGCAGAGTCGGGACAGGGGTGACCGGGGAGCTGTTTTTT.

This clone has just a few counts. Other DNA sequences within the sample encode an identical CDR3. This chain links TRBV7-3 with TRBJ2-2, with TRBD2 matching 14 bases. The CDR3 is 16 amino acids. Germline loops: CDR1 SGHTA, CDR2 FQGTGA. V was pared by 5 bases and J by 5 bases, with 4 bases of the junction left unmatched. The DNA of the CDR3 is TGTGCCAGCAGCCTAGGACTAGCGGGGGGAACCGGGGAGCTGTTTTTT. This translates into CASSLGLAGGTGELFF.

The chain has TRBV13 and TRBJ2-5, with D uncertain. Gene TRBJ2-7 matches the end of the DNA better, so the J call may be wrong. Germline CDR1 reads PRHDT; CDR2 reads FYEKMQ (reference sequence). CDR3 length: 13 amino acids. As DNA, the CDR3 is TGTGCCAGCAGCCCCGGGTTCGCCTACGAGCAGTACTTC. Translated, it gives CASSPGFAYEQYF.

The chain joins TRBV19 to TRBJ1-1; possible D gene TRBD1, 6 bases. Trimming left V 1 base short and J 4 bases short, with 13 bases between. Looked up from germline, CDR1 is LNHDA and CDR2 is SQIVND (reference sequence). The CDR3 extends over 15 amino acids. The CDR3: CASSIATGGGTEAFF. In nucleotides, the CDR3 is TGTGCCAGTAGTATAGCCACGGGAGGGGGCACTGAAGCTTTCTTT.

The chain links TRBV11-2 to TRBJ2-7, with D uncertain. Per germline, CDR1 SGHAT and CDR2 FQNNGV. V lost 3 bases and J 3 bases, leaving 3 bases between the germline ends. The CDR3 is 11 residues long. CDR3 sequence (DNA): TGTGCCAGCAGCTTCCACTACGAGCAGTACTTC. This encodes CASSFHYEQYF.

This sequence joins TRBV29-1 and TRBJ2-1; TRBD2 matches at 8 bases. Germline trimming cut 8 bases from V and 9 bases from J; bases unmatched to any gene: 12. Germline CDR1 is SQVTM and CDR2 is ANQGSEA. CDR3 length: 13 amino acids. CDR3 nucleotides: TGCAGCATCACCGTGGGGACTAGGCGTGAGCAGTTCTTC. This encodes CSITVGTRREQFF.

This sequence joins TRBV4-1 and TRBJ2-3, with D perhaps matching TRBD2 (6 bases). This CDR3 has 16 residues. Per the germline V gene, CDR1 is MGHRA and CDR2 is YSYEKL. V lost 0 bases and J 7 bases, leaving 17 bases between the germline ends. The CDR3 sequence is CASSQDSRTGDHTQYF. DNA for the CDR3: TGCGCCAGCAGCCAAGATAGCAGGACGGGGGATCATACGCAGTATTTT.

The chain employs TRBV4-2 and TRBJ2-7; weak D call: TRBD1 (5 bases). Germline V gene data show CDR1 as LGHNA and CDR2 as YNFKEQ. CDR3 length equals 14 residues. Trimming removed 0 bases from V and 9 bases from J, with 15 bases in between. CDR3 sequence (DNA): TGTGCCAGCAGCCAAGATAATAGGGGAAGGGTGCAGTACTTC. Its protein is CASSQDNRGRVQYF.

This chain joins TRBV18 and TRBJ2-7; no reliable D call. The CDR3 has 13 amino acids. V lost 5 bases, J lost 5 bases, and 13 bases lay in between. From germline, CDR1 is KGHSH and CDR2 LQKENI. CDR3 nucleotides: TGTGCCAGCTCATCCCTTTCCCGAGACGAGCAGTACTTC. It translates to CASSSLSRDEQYF.

The V and J genes are TRBV5-1 and TRBJ1-4; 7 nucleotides agree with TRBD1. The CDR3 is made up of 19 amino acids. Trimming removed 6 bases from V and 2 bases from J; junction bases left unmatched: 19. Germline CDR1 is SGHRS and CDR2 is YFSETQ. The CDR3 DNA reads TGCGCCAGCATCACTTGGGGTCGCTATACAGGGGAGACTAATGAAAAACTGTTTTTT. Protein sequence: CASITWGRYTGETNEKLFF.